This section outlines one TCR beta chain sequence together with its context. A read error may produce the germline difference seen at one junction end. This CDR3 has 16 residues. The germline V gene has CDR1 SGHNT and CDR2 YYREEE (reference sequence). Per the authors' pipeline: Reference gene primers were amplified, and this amplification served to estimate nucleated cell counts. Produced via immunoSEQ multiplex PCR; TCRdb's table is partial and in-frame only. Clone size and the V and J calls come from that table; the DNA yielded D and trimming. The sample carries tens of thousands of clones, about 85% recorded once. This entry is derived from a study of blood T cell repertoires in COVID-19. Study details: The samples span acute and convalescent COVID-19 from the United States, Italy and Spain. Nucleic acid was either cDNA or gDNA, and it came from T cells, B-cell-depleted T cells, or PBMCs.

This chain connects TRBV5-4 to TRBJ1-2; no clear D gene. The sequence derives from a woman in her 70s with acute or convalescent COVID-19. The sequenced material came from peripheral blood. The CDR3 nucleotides read TGTGCCAGCAGTTTGGGTACAGAGAGGGTCGCCTATGGCTACACCTTC. Translating it yields CASSLGTERVAYGYTF.